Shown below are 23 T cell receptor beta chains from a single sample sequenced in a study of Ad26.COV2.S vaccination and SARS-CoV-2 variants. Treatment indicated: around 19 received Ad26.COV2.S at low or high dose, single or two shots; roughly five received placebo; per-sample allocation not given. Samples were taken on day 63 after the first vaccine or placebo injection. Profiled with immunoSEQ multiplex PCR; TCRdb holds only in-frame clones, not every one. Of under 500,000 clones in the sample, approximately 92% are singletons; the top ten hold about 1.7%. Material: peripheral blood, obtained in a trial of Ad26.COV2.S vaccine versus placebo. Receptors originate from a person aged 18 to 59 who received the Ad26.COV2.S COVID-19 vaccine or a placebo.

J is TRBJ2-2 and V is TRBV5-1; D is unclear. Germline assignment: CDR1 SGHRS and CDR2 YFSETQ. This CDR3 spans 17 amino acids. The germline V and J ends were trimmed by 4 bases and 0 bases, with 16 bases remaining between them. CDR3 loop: CASSTQRSTANTGELFF. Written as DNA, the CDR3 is TGCGCCAGCAGCACGCAGCGCAGTACAGCGAACACCGGGGAGCTGTTTTTT.

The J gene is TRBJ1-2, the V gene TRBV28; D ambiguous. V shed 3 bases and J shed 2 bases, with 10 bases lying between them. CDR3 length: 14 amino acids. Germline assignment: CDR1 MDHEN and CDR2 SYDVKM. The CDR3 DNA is TGTGCCAGCAGTTTCTTGGGGAGAAACTATGGCTACACCTTC. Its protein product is CASSFLGRNYGYTF.

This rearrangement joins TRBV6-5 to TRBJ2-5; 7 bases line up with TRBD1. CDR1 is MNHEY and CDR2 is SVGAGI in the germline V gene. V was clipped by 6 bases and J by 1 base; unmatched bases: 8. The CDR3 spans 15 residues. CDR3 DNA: TGTGCCAGCAGCTACGGGACAGACATCCAAGAGACCCAGTACTTC. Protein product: CASSYGTDIQETQYF.

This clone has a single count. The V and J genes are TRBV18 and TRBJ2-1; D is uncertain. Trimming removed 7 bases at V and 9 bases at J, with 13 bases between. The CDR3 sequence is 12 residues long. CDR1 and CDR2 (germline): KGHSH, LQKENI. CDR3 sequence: CASFNNLGEQFF. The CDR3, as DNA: TGTGCCAGCTTTAACAATCTCGGTGAGCAGTTCTTC. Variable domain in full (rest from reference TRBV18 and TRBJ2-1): NAGVMQNPRHLVRRRGQEARLRCSPMKGHSHVYWYRQLPEEGLKFMVYLQKENIIDESGMPKERFSAEFPKEGPSILRIQQVVRGDSAAYFCASFNNLGEQFFGPGTRLTVL.

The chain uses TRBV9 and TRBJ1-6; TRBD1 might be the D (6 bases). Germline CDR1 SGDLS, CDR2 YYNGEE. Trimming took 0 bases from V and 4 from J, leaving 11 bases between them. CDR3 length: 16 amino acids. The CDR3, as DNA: TGTGCCAGCAGCGTAGGTCCAGGGGAATATAATTCACCCCTCCACTTT. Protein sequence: CASSVGPGEYNSPLHF. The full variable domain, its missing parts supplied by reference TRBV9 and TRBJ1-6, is DSGVTQTPKHLITATGQRVTLRCSPRSGDLSVYWYQQSLDQGLQFLIQYYNGEERAKGNILERFSAQQFPDLHSELNLSSLELGDSALYFCASSVGPGEYNSPLHFGNGTRLTVT.

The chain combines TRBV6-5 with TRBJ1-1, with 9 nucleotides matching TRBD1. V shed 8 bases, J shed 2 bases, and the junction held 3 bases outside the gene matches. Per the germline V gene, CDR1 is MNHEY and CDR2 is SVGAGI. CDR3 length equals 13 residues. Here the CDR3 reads CASGDRENTEAFF. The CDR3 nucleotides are TGTGCCAGCGGGGACAGGGAAAACACTGAAGCTTTCTTT.

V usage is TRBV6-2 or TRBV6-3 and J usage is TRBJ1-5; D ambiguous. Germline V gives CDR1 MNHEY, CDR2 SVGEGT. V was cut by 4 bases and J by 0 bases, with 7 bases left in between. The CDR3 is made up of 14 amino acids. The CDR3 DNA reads TGTGCCAGCAGTTTTAGCGGTAGCAATCAGCCCCAGCATTTT. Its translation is CASSFSGSNQPQHF.

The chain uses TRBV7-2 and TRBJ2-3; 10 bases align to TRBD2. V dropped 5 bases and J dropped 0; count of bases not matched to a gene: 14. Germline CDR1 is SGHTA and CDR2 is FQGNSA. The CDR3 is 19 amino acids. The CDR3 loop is CASSVRSLAGLGSTDTQYF. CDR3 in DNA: TGTGCCAGCAGCGTACGCTCACTAGCGGGACTCGGAAGCACAGATACGCAGTATTTT. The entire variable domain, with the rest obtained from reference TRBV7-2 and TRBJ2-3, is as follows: GAGVSQSPSNKVTEKGKDVELRCDPISGHTALYWYRQSLGQGLEFLIYFQGNSAPDKSGLPSDRFSAERTGGSVSTLTIQRTQQEDSAVYLCASSVRSLAGLGSTDTQYFGPGTRLTVL.

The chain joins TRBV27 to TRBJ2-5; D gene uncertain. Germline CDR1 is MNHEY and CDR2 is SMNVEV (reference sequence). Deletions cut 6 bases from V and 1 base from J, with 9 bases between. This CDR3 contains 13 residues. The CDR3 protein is CASRNFAQETQYF. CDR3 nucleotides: TGTGCCAGCAGGAATTTTGCCCAAGAGACCCAGTACTTC.

CDR3 DNA sequence: TGCGCCAGCAGCCACCTAGTGGGGGGCACTGAAGCTTTCTTT. Its translation: CASSHLVGGTEAFF. This chain connects TRBV4-1 to TRBJ1-1, with D maybe TRBD1 (5 bases). V lost 3 bases and J 4 bases, leaving 12 bases between the germline ends. This CDR3 has 14 residues. Germline CDR1 MGHRA, CDR2 YSYEKL.

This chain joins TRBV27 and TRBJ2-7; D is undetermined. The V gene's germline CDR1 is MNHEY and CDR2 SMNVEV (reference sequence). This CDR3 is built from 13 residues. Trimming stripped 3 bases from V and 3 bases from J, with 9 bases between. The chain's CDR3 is CASSFLTHYEQYF. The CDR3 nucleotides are TGTGCCAGCAGTTTCCTGACTCACTACGAGCAGTACTTC.

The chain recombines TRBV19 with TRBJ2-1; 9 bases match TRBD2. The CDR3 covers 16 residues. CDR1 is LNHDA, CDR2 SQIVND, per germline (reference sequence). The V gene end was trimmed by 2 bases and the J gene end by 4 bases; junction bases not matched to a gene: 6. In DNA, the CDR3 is TGTGCCAGTAGTATACGACTAGCGGAGAATTACAATGAGCAGTTCTTC. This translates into CASSIRLAENYNEQFF. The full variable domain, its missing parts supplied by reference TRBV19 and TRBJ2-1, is DGGITQSPKYLFRKEGQNVTLSCEQNLNHDAMYWYRQDPGQGLRLIYYSQIVNDFQKGDIAEGYSVSREKKESFPLTVTSAQKNPTAFYLCASSIRLAENYNEQFFGPGTRLTVL.

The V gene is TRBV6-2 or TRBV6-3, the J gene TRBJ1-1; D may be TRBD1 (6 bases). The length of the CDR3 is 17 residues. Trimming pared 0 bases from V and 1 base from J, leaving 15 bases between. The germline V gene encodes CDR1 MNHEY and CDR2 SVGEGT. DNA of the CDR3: TGTGCCAGCAGTTACTCGACAGGTAGTCCGAGGAACACTGAAGCTTTCTTT. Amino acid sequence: CASSYSTGSPRNTEAFF.

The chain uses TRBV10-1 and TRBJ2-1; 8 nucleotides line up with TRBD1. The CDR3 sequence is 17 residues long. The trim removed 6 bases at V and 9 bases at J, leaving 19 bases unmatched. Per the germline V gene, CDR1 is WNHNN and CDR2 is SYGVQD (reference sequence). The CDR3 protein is CASRRKDPGQAVVEQFF. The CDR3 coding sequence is TGCGCCAGCAGGCGGAAAGATCCGGGACAGGCGGTGGTTGAGCAGTTCTTC.

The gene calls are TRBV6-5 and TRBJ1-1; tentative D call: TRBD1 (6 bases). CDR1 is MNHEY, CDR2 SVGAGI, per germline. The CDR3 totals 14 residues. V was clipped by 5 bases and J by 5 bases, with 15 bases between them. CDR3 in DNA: TGTGCCAGCAGTCAACAGGGATTTGAAACTGAAGCTTTCTTT. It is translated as CASSQQGFETEAFF.

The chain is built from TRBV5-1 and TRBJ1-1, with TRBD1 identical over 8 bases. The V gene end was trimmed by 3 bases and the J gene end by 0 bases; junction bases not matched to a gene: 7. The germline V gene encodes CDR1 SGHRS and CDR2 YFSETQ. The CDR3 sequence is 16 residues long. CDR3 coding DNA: TGCGCCAGCAGCTCTGGACAGGGCGGGATGAACACTGAAGCTTTCTTT. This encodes CASSSGQGGMNTEAFF.

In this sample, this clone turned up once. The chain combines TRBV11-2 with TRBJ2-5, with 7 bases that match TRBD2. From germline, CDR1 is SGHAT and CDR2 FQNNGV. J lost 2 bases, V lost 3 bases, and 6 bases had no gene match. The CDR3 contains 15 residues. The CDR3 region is CASSLRLASQETQYF. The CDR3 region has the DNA TGTGCCAGCAGCTTGAGACTAGCTTCACAAGAGACCCAGTACTTC.

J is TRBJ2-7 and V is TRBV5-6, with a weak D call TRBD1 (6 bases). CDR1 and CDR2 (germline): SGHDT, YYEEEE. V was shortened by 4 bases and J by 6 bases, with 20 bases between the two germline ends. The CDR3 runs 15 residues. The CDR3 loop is CASSLPGGDWTEQYF. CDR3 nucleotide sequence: TGTGCCAGCAGCCTACCTGGGGGCGATTGGACCGAGCAGTACTTC.

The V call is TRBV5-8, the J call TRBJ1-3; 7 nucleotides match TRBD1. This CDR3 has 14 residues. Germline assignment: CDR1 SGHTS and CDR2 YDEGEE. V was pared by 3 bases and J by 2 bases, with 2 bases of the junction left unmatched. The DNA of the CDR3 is TGTGCCAGCAGCTGGGGGACAGCTGGAAACACCATATATTTT. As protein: CASSWGTAGNTIYF.

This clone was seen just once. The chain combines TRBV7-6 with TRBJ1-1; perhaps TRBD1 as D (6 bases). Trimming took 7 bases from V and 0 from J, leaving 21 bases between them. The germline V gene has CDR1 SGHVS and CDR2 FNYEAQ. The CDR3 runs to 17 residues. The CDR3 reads CASTTLPQGSLNTEAFF. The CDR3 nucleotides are TGTGCCAGCACCACTTTACCCCAGGGGTCGCTGAACACTGAAGCTTTCTTT. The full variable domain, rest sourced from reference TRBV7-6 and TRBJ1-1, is GAGVSQSPRYKVTKRGQDVALRCDPISGHVSLYWYRQALGQGPEFLTYFNYEAQQDKSGLPNDRFSAERPEGSISTLTIQRTEQRDSAMYRCASTTLPQGSLNTEAFFGQGTRLTVV.

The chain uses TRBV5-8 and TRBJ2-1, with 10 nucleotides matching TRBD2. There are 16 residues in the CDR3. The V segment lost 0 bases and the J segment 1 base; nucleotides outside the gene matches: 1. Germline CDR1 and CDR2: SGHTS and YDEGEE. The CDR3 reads CASSLELAGSYNEQFF. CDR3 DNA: TGTGCCAGCAGCTTGGAACTAGCGGGGTCCTACAATGAGCAGTTCTTC.

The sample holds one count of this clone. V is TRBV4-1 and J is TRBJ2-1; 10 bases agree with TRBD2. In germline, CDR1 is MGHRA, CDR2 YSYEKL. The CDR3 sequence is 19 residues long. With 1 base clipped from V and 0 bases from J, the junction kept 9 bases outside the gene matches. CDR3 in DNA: TGCGCCAGCAGCCAAGTGGTAGCGGGGGGCCTACCCTCCTACAATGAGCAGTTCTTC. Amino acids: CASSQVVAGGLPSYNEQFF.

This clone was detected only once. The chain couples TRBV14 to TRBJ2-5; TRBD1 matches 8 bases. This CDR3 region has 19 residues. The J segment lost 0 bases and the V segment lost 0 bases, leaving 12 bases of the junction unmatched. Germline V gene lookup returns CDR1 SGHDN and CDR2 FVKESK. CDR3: CASSQDIDDRDRYQETQYF. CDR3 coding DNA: TGTGCCAGCAGCCAAGATATAGATGATCGGGACAGGTACCAAGAGACCCAGTACTTC.